This T cell receptor (beta chain) was retrieved from a study of blood T cell repertoires in COVID-19. The overall study: PBMCs, B-cell-depleted T cells, or T cells provided the cDNA or gDNA that made up the material.

Under the authors' procedure: Reference gene primer amplification yielded estimated nucleated cell counts. Assay used: immunoSEQ multiplex PCR; TCRdb lists only in-frame clones, some missing. The DNA was the basis for D and trimming; V, J and clone size are from that table. Here the sample spans about 53,000 clones, 82% being singletons. This CDR3 spans 16 amino acids. Per germline, CDR1 LNHDA and CDR2 SQIVND (reference sequence). Trimming pared 3 bases from V and 6 bases from J, leaving 17 bases between. The clonotype was recovered from a woman in her sixties with acute or convalescent COVID-19. Source material: peripheral blood. The V gene is TRBV19, the J gene TRBJ1-4; maybe TRBD1 (6 bases). The DNA of the CDR3 is TGTGCCAGTAGTATGACGTTCCACAGGGTGGATGAAAAACTGTTTTTT. Its translation: CASSMTFHRVDEKLFF.